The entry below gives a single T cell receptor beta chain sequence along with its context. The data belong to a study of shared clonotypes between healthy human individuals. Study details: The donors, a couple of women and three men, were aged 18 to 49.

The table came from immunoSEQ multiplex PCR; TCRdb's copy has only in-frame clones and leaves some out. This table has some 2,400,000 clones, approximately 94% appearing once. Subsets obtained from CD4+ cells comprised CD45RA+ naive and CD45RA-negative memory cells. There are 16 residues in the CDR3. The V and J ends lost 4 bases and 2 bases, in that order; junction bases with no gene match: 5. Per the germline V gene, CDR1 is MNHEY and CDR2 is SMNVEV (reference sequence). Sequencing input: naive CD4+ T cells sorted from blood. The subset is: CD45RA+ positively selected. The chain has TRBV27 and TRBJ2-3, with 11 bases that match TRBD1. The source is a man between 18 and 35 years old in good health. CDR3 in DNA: TGTGCCAGCAGTTGGGGGACAGGGGGGACCACAGATACGCAGTATTTT. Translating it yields CASSWGTGGTTDTQYF.